The 5 T cell receptor beta chains in this list originate from one sample, sequenced in a study of T cells after yellow fever vaccination. A single record per CDR3 protein comes from TCRdb applying MiXCR to the 5' RACE reads. The sample lists under 550,000 distinct CDR3 sequences; 20% to 25% were seen once. Sequences were derived from PBMCs, sampled approximately 22 days after the first yellow fever vaccination. Source of these receptors: a man younger than 30 who received the YFV17D yellow fever vaccine.

The table lists this clonotype with a few counts. V and J are TRBV7-6 and TRBJ2-2; 9 bases line up with TRBD1. The germline V gene encodes CDR1 SGHVS and CDR2 FNYEAQ. The CDR3 length is 15 residues. V gave up 4 bases and J gave up 7 bases; unmatched junction bases: 7. The CDR3 region is CASSSRDREGGELFF. The DNA of the CDR3 is TGTGCCAGCAGCTCCCGGGACAGGGAGGGCGGGGAGCTGTTTTTT.

The genes are TRBV9 and TRBJ2-7; tentative D call: TRBD1 (7 bases). The CDR3 has 15 residues. CDR1 and CDR2 (germline): SGDLS, YYNGEE. V lost 0 bases, J lost 5 bases, and 15 bases lay in between. The CDR3 protein is CASSVAAGGNDEQYF. In nucleotides, the CDR3 is TGTGCCAGCAGCGTAGCGGCAGGGGGGAACGACGAGCAGTACTTC.

This clonotype was found a few times. The chain has TRBV6-5 and TRBJ2-1, with 7 bases lining up with TRBD1. CDR1 is MNHEY, CDR2 SVGAGI, per germline. V lost 3 bases and J lost 10; bases outside the gene matches: 3. This CDR3 is 12 amino acids long. The CDR3 loop is CASSYTGQEQFF. DNA for the CDR3: TGTGCCAGCAGTTATACGGGACAGGAGCAGTTCTTC.

In this sample, this clonotype turned up a few times. The CDR3 DNA reads TGTGCCAGCAAGCGCGTGACCTACGAGCAGTACTTC. As protein: CASKRVTYEQYF. The rearrangement links TRBV2 to TRBJ2-7, with D uncertain. Germline V gene sequence: CDR1 SNHLY, CDR2 FYNNEI. The CDR3 sequence is 12 residues long. With 7 bases removed from V and 2 bases from J, the gap between germline ends came to 9 bases. Together with reference TRBV2 and TRBJ2-7, the CDR3 gives the full variable domain: EPEVTQTPSHQVTQMGQEVILRCVPISNHLYFYWYRQILGQKVEFLVSFYNNEISEKSEIFDDQFSVERPDGSNFTLKIRSTKLEDSAMYFCASKRVTYEQYFGPGTRLTVT.

This clonotype was seen at least ten times. The chain links TRBV2 to TRBJ2-5, with D perhaps TRBD2 (6 bases). V was trimmed by 7 bases and J by 4 bases, leaving 10 bases between them. The CDR3 has 12 amino acids. Germline loops: CDR1 SNHLY, CDR2 FYNNEI. This CDR3 reads CASTLGGETQYF. CDR3 in DNA: TGTGCCAGCACCTTGGGGGGAGAGACCCAGTACTTC.